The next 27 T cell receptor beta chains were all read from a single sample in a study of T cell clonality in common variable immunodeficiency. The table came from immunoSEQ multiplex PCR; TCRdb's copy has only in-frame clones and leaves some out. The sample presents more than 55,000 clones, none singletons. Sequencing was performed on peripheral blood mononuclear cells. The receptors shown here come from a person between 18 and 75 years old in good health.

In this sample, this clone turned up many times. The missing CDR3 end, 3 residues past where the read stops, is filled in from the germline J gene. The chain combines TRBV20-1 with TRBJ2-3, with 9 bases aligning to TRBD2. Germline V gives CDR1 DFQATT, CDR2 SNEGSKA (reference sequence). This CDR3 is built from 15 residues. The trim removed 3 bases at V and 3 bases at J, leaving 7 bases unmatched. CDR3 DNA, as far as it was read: TGCAGTGCTAGCACCACAGCGGGAGGAACAGATACG. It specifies CSASTTAGGTDT. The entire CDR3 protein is CSASTTAGGTDTQYF.

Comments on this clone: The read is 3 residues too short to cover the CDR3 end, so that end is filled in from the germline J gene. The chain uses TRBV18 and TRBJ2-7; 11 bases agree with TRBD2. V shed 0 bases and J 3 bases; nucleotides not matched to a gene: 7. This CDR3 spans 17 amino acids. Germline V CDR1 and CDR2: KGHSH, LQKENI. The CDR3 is CASSPPEPTSGNYEQYF. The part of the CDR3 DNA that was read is TGTGCCAGCTCACCACCGGAACCGACTAGCGGGAACTACGAG. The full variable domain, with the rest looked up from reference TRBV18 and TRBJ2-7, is NAGVMQNPRHLVRRRGQEARLRCSPMKGHSHVYWYRQLPEEGLKFMVYLQKENIIDESGMPKERFSAEFPKEGPSILRIQQVVRGDSAAYFCASSPPEPTSGNYEQYFGPGTRLTVT.

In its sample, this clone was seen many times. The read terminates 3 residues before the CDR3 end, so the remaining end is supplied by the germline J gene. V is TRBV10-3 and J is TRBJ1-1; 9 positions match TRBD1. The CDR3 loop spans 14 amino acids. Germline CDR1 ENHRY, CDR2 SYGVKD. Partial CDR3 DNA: TGTGCCATCAGTGGGGGACAGGGTGGATCGGAA. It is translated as CAISGGQGGSE. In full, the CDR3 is CAISGGQGGSEAFF.

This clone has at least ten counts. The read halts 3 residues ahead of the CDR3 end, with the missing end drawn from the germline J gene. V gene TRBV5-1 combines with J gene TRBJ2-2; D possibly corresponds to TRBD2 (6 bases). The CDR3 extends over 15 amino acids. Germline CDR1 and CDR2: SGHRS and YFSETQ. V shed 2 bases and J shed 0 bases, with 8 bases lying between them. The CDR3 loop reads CASSLGGTNTGELFF. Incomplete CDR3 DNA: TGCGCCAGCAGCTTAGGCGGGACGAACACCGGGGAG.

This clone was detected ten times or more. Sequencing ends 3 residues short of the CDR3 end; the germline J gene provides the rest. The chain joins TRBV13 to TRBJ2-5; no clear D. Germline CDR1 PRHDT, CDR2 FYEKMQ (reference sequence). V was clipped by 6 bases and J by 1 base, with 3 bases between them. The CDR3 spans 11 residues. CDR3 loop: CASSLQETQYF. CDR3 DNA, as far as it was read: TGTGCCAGCAGTCTCCAAGAGACC.

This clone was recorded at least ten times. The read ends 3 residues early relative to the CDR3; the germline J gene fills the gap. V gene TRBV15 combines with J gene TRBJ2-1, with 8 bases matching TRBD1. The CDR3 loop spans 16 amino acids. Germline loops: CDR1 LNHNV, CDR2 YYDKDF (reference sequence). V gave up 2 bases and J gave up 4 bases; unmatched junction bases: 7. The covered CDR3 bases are TGTGCCACCAGCAGACAGGGGGCGAGCCCTTACAATGAG. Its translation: CATSRQGASPYNE. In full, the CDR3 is CATSRQGASPYNEQFF. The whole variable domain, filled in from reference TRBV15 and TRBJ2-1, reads DAMVIQNPRYQVTQFGKPVTLSCSQTLNHNVMYWYQQKSSQAPKLLFHYYDKDFNNEADTPDNFQSRRPNTSFCFLDIRSPGLGDTAMYLCATSRQGASPYNEQFFGPGTRLTVL.

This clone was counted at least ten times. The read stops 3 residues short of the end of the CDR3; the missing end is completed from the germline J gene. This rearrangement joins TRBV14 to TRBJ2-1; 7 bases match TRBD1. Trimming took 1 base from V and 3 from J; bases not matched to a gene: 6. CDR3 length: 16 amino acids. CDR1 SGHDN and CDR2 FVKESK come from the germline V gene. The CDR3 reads CASSQVRGGHYNEQFF. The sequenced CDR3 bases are TGTGCCAGCAGCCAAGTTAGAGGGGGCCACTACAATGAG.

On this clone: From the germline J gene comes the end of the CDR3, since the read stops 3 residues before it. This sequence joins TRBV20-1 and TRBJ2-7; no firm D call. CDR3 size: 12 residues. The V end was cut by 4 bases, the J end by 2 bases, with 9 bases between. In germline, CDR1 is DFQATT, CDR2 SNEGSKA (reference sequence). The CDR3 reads CSAIVGPYEQYF. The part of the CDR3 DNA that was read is TGCAGTGCTATCGTAGGGCCCTACGAG.

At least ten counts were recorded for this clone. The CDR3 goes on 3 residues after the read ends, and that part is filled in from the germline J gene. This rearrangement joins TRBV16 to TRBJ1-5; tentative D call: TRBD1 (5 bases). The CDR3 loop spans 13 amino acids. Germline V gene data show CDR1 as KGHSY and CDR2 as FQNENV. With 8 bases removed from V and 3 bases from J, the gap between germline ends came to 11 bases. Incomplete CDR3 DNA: TGTGCCAGCGAGACAGAGCTCAATCAGCCC. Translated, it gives CASETELNQP. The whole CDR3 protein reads CASETELNQPQHF.

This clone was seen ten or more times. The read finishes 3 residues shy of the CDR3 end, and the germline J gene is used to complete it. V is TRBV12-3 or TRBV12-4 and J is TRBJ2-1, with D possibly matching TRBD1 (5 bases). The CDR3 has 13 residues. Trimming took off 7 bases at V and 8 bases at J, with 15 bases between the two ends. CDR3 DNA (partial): TGTGCCAGCACCTTTTCAATCAGGGATGAG. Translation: CASTFSIRDE. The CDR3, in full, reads CASTFSIRDEQFF.

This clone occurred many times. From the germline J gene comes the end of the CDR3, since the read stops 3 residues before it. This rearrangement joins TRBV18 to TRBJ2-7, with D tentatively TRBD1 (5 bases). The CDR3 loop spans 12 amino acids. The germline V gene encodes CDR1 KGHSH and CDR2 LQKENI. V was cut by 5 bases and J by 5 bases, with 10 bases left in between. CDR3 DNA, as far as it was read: TGTGCCAGCTCAGCAACCAGGGACGAG. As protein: CASSATRDE. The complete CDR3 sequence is CASSATRDEQYF.

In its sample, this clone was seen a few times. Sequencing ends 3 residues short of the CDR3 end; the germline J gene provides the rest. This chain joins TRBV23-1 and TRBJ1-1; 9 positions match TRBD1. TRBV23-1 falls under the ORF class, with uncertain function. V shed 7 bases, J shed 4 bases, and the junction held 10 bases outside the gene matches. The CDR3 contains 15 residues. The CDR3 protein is CASTKGQGGGTEAFF. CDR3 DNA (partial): TGCGCCAGCACCAAGGGACAGGGAGGGGGCACTGAA.

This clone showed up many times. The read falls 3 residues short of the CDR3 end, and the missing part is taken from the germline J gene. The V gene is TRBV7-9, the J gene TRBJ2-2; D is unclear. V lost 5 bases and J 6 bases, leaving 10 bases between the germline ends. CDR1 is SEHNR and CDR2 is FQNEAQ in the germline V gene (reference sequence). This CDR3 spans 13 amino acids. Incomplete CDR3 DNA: TGTGCCAGCAGCCTTATTAGCCCCGGGGAG. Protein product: CASSLISPGE. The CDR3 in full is CASSLISPGELFF.

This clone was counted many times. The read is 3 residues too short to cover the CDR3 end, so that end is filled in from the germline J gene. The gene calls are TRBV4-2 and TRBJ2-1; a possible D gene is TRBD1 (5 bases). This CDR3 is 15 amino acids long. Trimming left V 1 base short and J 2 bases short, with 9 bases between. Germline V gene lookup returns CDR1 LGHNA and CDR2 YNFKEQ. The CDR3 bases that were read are TGTGCCAGCAGCCAAGGGCAGGGTCCCTACAATGAG. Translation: CASSQGQGPYNE. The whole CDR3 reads CASSQGQGPYNEQFF.

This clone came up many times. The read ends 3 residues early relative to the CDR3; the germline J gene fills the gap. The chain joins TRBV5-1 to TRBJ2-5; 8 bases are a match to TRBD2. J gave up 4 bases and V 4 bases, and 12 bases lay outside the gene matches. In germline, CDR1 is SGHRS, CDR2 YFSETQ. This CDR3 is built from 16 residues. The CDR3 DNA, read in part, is TGCGCCAGCAGCAGTACTAGCAGCCGGGGGGGAGAGACC. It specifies CASSSTSSRGGET. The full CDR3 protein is CASSSTSSRGGETQYF.

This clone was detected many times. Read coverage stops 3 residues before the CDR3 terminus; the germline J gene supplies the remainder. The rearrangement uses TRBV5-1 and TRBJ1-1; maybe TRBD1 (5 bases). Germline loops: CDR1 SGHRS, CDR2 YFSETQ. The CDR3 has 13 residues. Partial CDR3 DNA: TGCGCCAGCAGCCGCGGGGGGATATACCTC. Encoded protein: CASSRGGIYL. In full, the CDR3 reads CASSRGGIYLAFF.

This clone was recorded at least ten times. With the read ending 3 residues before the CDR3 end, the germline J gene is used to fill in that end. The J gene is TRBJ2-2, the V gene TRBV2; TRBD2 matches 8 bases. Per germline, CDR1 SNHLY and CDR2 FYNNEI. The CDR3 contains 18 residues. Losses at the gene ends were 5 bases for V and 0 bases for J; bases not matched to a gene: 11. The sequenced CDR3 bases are TGTGCCAGCAGTCCATATCCAGCGGGAGCCGCGAACACCGGGGAG. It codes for CASSPYPAGAANTGE. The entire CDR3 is CASSPYPAGAANTGELFF.

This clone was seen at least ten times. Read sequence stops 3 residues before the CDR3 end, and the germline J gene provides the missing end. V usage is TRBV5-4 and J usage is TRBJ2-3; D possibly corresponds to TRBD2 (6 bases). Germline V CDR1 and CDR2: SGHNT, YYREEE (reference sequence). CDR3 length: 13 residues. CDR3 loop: CASSSLTSPTQYF. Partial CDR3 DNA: TGTGCCAGCAGCTCCCTGACTAGTCCCACG.

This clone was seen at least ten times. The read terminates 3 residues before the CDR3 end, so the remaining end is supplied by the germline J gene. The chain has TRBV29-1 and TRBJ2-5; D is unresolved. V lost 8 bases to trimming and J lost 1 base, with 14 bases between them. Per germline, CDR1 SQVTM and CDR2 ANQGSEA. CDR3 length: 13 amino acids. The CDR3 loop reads CSSCRGFQETQYF. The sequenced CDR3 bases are TGCAGCTCTTGTCGCGGATTCCAAGAGACC.

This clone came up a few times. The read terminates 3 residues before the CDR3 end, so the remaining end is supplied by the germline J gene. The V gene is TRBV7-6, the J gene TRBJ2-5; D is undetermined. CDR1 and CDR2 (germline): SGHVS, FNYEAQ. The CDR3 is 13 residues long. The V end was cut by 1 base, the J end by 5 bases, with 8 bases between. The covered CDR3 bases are TGTGCCAGCAGCTTAGGGTTAAGGGAGACC. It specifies CASSLGLRET. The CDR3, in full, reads CASSLGLRETQYF.

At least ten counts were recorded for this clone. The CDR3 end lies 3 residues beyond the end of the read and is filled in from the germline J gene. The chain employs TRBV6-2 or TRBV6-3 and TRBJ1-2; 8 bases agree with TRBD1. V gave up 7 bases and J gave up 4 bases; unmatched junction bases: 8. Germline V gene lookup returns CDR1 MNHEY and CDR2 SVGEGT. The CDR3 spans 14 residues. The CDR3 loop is CASTPGQGFYGYTF. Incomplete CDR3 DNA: TGTGCCAGCACTCCTGGACAGGGATTCTATGGC.

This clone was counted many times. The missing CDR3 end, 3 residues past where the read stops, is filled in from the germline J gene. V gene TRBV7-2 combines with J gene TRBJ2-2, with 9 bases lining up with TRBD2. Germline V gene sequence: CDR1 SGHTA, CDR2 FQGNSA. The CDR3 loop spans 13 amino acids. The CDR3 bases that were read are TGTGCCAGCAGCTCCCCTAGCGGGATTGAG. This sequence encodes CASSSPSGIE. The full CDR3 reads CASSSPSGIELFF.

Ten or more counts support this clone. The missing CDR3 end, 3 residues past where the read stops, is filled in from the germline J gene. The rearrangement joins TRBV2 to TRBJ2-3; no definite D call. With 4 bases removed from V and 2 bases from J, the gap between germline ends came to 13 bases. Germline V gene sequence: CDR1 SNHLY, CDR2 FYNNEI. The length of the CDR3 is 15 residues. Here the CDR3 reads CASSASSGYTDTQYF. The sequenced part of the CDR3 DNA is TGTGCCAGCAGTGCGTCCTCCGGTTACACAGATACG.

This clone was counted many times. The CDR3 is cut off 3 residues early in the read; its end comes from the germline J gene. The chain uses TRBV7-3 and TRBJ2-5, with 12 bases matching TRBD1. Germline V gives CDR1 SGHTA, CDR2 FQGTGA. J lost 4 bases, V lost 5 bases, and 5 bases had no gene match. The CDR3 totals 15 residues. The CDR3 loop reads CASSPGTGGVETQYF. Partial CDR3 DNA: TGTGCCAGCAGCCCTGGGACAGGGGGCGTAGAGACC.

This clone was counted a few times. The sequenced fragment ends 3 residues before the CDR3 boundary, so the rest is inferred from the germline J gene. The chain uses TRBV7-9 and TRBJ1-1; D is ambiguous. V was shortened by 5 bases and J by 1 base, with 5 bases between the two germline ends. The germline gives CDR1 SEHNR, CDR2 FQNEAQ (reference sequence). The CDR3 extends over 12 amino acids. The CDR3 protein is CASSQENTEAFF. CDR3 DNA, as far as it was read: TGTGCCAGCAGCCAGGAGAACACTGAA.

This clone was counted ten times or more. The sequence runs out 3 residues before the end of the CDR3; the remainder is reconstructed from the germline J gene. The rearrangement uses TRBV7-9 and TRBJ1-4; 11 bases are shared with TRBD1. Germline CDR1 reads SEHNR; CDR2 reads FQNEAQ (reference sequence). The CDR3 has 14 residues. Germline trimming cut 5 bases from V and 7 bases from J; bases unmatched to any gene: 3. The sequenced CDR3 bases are TGTGCCAGCAGCATGGGACAGGGGGTTGAAAAA. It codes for CASSMGQGVEK. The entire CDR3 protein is CASSMGQGVEKLFF. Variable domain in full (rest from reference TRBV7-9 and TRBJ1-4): DTGVSQNPRHKITKRGQNVTFRCDPISEHNRLYWYRQTLGQGPEFLTYFQNEAQLEKSRLLSDRFSAERPKGSFSTLEIQRTEQGDSAMYLCASSMGQGVEKLFFGSGTQLSVL.

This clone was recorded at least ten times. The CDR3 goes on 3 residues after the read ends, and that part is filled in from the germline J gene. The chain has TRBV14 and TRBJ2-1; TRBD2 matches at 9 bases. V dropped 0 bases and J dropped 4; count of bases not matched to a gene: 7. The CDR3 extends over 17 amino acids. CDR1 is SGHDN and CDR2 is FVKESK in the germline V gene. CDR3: CASSQDLGTSSYNEQFF. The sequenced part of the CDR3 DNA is TGTGCCAGCAGCCAAGATCTGGGGACTAGCAGTTACAATGAG. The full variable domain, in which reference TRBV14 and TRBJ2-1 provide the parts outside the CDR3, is EAGVTQFPSHSVIEKGQTVTLRCDPISGHDNLYWYRRVMGKEIKFLLHFVKESKQDESGMPNNRFLAERTGGTYSTLKVQPAELEDSGVYFCASSQDLGTSSYNEQFFGPGTRLTVL.